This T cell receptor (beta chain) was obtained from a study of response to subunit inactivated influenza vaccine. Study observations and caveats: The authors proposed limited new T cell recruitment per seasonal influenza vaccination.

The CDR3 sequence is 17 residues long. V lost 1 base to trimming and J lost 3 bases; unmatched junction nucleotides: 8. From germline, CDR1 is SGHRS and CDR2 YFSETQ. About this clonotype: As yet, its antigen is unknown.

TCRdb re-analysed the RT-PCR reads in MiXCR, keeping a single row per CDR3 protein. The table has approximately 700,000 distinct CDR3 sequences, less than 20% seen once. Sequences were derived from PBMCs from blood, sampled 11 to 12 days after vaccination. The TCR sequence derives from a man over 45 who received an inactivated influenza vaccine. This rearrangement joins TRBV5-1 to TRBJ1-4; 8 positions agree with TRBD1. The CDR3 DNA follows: TGCGCCAGCAGCTTGTCCCGGGACAGGAGTTCTAATGAAAAACTGTTTTTT. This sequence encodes CASSLSRDRSSNEKLFF.